The 29 T cell receptor delta chains below were found in one sample sequenced in a study of γδ T cells in repeated Plasmodium falciparum infection. Flow sorting of PBMC yielded separate Vgamma9/Vdelta2+ and Vdelta2-negative gammadelta T cell populations for bulk repertoire analysis. TCRdb re-called the multiplex PCR reads through CATT. This table has 45,000 to 50,000 delta-chain clones, 1.6% appearing once. The sequenced material came from gamma-delta T cells from blood. The origin of the receptors is a pool of human donors (malaria-infected and uninfected, not separated).

This clone was picked up many times. An end of the junction differs from the germline gene, which may be a read error. The CDR3 region has the DNA TGTGCTCTTGGGGAACCCTCTACGCGGGGATACGCACCCGATAAACTCACCTTT. Amino acids: CALGEPSTRGYAPDKLTF. The chain links TRDV1 to TRDJ1, with 9 bases that match TRDD3. Germline V gene data show CDR1 as TSWWSYY and CDR2 as QGS. This CDR3 region has 18 residues.

Only a few counts were recorded for this clone. A far larger clone is just one base off, so this is likely a read error. The identical CDR3 is also encoded by other nucleotide sequences in the sample. This chain links TRDV1 with TRDJ1; perhaps TRDD3 as D (6 bases). CDR1 is TSWWSYY, CDR2 QGS, per germline. Trimming pared 2 bases from V and 5 bases from J, leaving 45 bases between. This CDR3 has 25 amino acids. CDR3 sequence (DNA): TGTGCTCTTGGGGAATCCAGCACTCCTATGAGGCCCCGGCTGGGGTCGGCTCATCCGGCTGATAAACTCATCTTT. Its protein product is CALGESSTPMRPRLGSAHPADKLIF.

As to this clone: TCRdb pairs this DNA with a much larger clone's protein that differs at residue 19, likely a read error; the protein shown was translated from the DNA. For the V gene the call is TRDV1; the J gene has no call; the DNA was not compared with TRDD3, the D call given in the table. This CDR3 has 21 amino acids. The V gene's germline CDR1 is TSWWSYY and CDR2 QGS. CDR3 sequence: CALGGGLPTFPGDSYTDKHIF. The CDR3 DNA follows: TGTGCTCTTGGGGGAGGCCTTCCTACTTTTCCTGGGGATTCGTACACCGATAAACACATCTTT.

Worth noting for this clone: TCRdb's protein for this DNA is that of a much larger clone and differs from the translation at residue 12, likely a read error; the protein shown is the DNA translation. The chain recombines TRDV1 with TRDJ1, with 7 bases fitting TRDD2. TCRdb lists no J gene, so it was determined here by aligning the DNA to germline. CDR1 and CDR2 from the germline V gene are TSWWSYY and QGS. This CDR3 has 21 amino acids. V gave up 0 bases and J gave up 0 bases; unmatched junction bases: 19. CDR3 residues: CALGELGFPSFPGGYTDKLIF. DNA for the CDR3: TGTGCTCTTGGGGAACTAGGGTTTCCTTCCTTCCCGGGGGGTTACACCGATAAACTCATCTTT.

Concerning this clone itself: TCRdb lists the protein of a much larger clone for this DNA, which differs at residue 3, so this is likely a read error; the protein given here is translated from the DNA itself. This chain links TRDV2 with TRDJ3; D could derive from TRDD2 or TRDD3 (5 bases each). The J gene comes from matching the DNA to germline here; TCRdb lacks it. The CDR3 is made up of 20 amino acids. Germline V gene data show CDR1 as GEAIGNYY and CDR2 as EKD. The CDR3 loop is CARDTLQGGGRSWDTRQMFF. In nucleotides, the CDR3 is TGTGCCCGTGACACCCTTCAGGGGGGCGGTCGCTCCTGGGACACCCGACAGATGTTTTTC.

The chain couples TRDV1 to TRDJ4; 13 positions match TRDD3. The J gene, missing from TCRdb, was assigned here through DNA to germline matching. Per the germline V gene, CDR1 is TSWWSYY and CDR2 is QGS. The CDR3 loop spans 20 amino acids. V shed 5 bases, J shed 0 bases, and the junction held 18 bases outside the gene matches. The DNA of the CDR3 is TGTGCTCTTGGGAAAGCCCTACGCGAGACTGGGGGATACGGGGCCAGACCCCTGATCTTT. It encodes CALGKALRETGGYGARPLIF.

Remarks on this clone: The amino acid sequence in TCRdb belongs to a much larger clone and departs from this DNA's translation at residue 10, likely a sequencing read error; the sequence shown is translated from the DNA. The chain joins TRDV3 to TRDJ1; 7 bases fit TRDD2. This CDR3 is 19 amino acids long. In germline, CDR1 is TVYSNPD, CDR2 GDNSRS (reference sequence). V was clipped by 2 bases and J by 0 bases; unmatched bases: 21. CDR3 region: CAFYLPSRHRGPYTDKLIF. Written as DNA, the CDR3 is TGTGCCTTTTACCTTCCTTCCCGTCACCGGGGGCCCTACACCGATAAACTCATCTTT.

This clone turned up a few times. TCRdb records a much larger clone's protein for this DNA, with a difference at residue 13 that likely arises from a read error; the protein given is the translation of the DNA. This chain links TRDV2 with TRDJ1; 8 nucleotides align to TRDD3. Matching the DNA to germline supplied the J gene, which TCRdb does not give. CDR1 is GEAIGNYY and CDR2 is EKD in the germline V gene. The CDR3 covers 18 residues. Losses at the gene ends were 0 bases for V and 3 bases for J; bases not matched to a gene: 14. Here the CDR3 DNA reads TGTGCCTGTGACACCGTTCCGTGGGGGATCCCGGAGGCCGATAAACTCATCTTT. Translation: CACDTVPWGIPEADKLIF.

This clone was recorded many times. A far larger clone lies a single base away; this is likely a read error. This specimen includes other DNA sequences encoding the same CDR3. The chain couples TRDV1 to TRDJ1; D gene ambiguous. This CDR3 has 11 amino acids. CDR1 and CDR2 from the germline V gene are TSWWSYY and QGS. Between the trimmed V and J ends, which lost 7 bases and 4 bases, there was a span of 7 bases. The CDR3 coding sequence is TGTGCTCTTGACATCTTCGATAAACTCATCTTT. It codes for CALDIFDKLIF.

This clone was detected only a few times. The mismatch at residue 3 between this DNA's translation and the TCRdb protein of a much larger clone likely reflects a read error; the protein shown is translated from the DNA. This chain links TRDV1 with TRDJ1, with 10 bases aligning to TRDD3. TCRdb is silent on the J gene; assignment here came from matching the DNA to germline. CDR1 TSWWSYY and CDR2 QGS come from the germline V gene. CDR3 length: 21 amino acids. CDR3 residues: CAPGARSPVWGRELGDLKLIF. The CDR3 DNA is TGTGCTCCTGGGGCGCGTTCCCCTGTTTGGGGCAGGGAACTGGGGGATCTTAAACTCATCTTT.

This clone came up many times. A read error likely explains this, since a far larger clone differs by one base. Other DNA sequences in this specimen translate into the identical CDR3. The chain is built from TRDV1 and TRDJ1; D is perhaps TRDD3 (5 bases). The CDR3 totals 12 residues. Germline assignment: CDR1 TSWWSYY and CDR2 QGS. Trimming took off 9 bases at V and 11 bases at J, with 19 bases between the two ends. The CDR3 region is CALFELTGGLIF. In DNA form, the CDR3 reads TGTGCTCTCTTTGAGCTTACGGGGGGTCTCATCTTT.

This clone was seen more than once but under ten times. TCRdb's listed protein matches a much larger clone and diverges from this DNA's translation at residue 10, likely through a read error; the protein shown comes from the DNA. The rearrangement joins TRDV2 to TRDJ1; D is perhaps TRDD3 (6 bases). TCRdb does not report a J gene; here it was assigned by matching the DNA to germline references. V was pared by 1 base and J by 2 bases, with 22 bases between. Per germline, CDR1 GEAIGNYY and CDR2 EKD. There are 18 residues in the CDR3. In DNA form, the CDR3 reads TGTGCCTGTGACACGGTAGGAGGTACCGGGGGGAAAACCGATAAACTCATCTTT. Translating it yields CACDTVGGTGGKTDKLIF.

This clone showed up many times. This CDR3 is also generated by other DNA sequences in the sample. The chain couples TRDV2 to TRDJ1, with TRDD3 identical over 11 bases. The length of the CDR3 is 16 residues. The trim removed 0 bases at V and 5 bases at J, leaving 7 bases unmatched. Germline CDR1 and CDR2: GEAIGNYY and EKD. CDR3 in amino acids: CACDTLAGGYPDKLIF. The CDR3 DNA reads TGTGCCTGTGACACCTTAGCTGGGGGATACCCGGATAAACTCATCTTT.

Concerning this clone: TCRdb records a much larger clone's protein for this DNA, with a difference at residue 17 that likely arises from a read error; the protein given is the translation of the DNA. The genes are TRDV1 and TRDJ1; possible D gene TRDD3, 7 bases. V lost 3 bases and J 1 base, leaving 42 bases between the germline ends. CDR1 TSWWSYY and CDR2 QGS come from the germline V gene. This CDR3 is built from 25 residues. The CDR3 loop is CALGDRGVWSFPLGQGAPRTDKLIF. CDR3 nucleotides: TGTGCTCTTGGGGACAGAGGAGTTTGGTCCTTCCCACTGGGGCAAGGGGCTCCACGCACCGATAAACTCATCTTT.

On this clone: A far larger clone is just one base off, so this is likely a read error. The sample carries other DNA sequences with the same CDR3. The chain recombines TRDV1 with TRDJ1; D remains unclear. The CDR3 is 17 amino acids. CDR1 is TSWWSYY and CDR2 is QGS in the germline V gene. CDR3 sequence (DNA): TGTGCTCTTGGTGAACGTACGTTAGGGTTCCCCACCGATAAACTCATCTTT. This encodes CALGERTLGFPTDKLIF.

This clone showed up just a few times. One base separates it from a far larger clone, so it is likely a read error. Other DNA variants within this sample encode the same CDR3. With the J gene uncalled, the V gene is TRDV1; the DNA was not compared with TRDD3, the D call given in the table. CDR1 TSWWSYY and CDR2 QGS come from the germline V gene. This CDR3 region has 22 residues. CDR3 DNA sequence: TGTGCTCTTGGGGAACTGGGATCAAGTCGTACTGGGGGATACGTCGACACCGATAAGCTCATCTTT. This encodes CALGELGSSRTGGYVDTDKLIF.

This clone appeared many times. The DNA translation disagrees with the TCRdb protein at residue 15, so the protein in this description comes from the DNA. The chain carries TRDV1 and TRDJ1; 10 bases align to TRDD3. This CDR3 has 20 amino acids. Germline V gene data show CDR1 as TSWWSYY and CDR2 as QGS. The chain's CDR3 is CALGVNYWGIPPPGTDKLIF. CDR3 nucleotides: TGTGCTCTCGGGGTCAACTACTGGGGGATCCCTCCTCCTGGCACCGATAAACTCATCTTT.

Many counts were recorded for this clone. The genes are TRDV1 and TRDJ1, with 12 bases aligning to TRDD3. CDR1 and CDR2 from the germline V gene are TSWWSYY and QGS. The V gene end was trimmed by 1 base and the J gene end by 9 bases; junction bases not matched to a gene: 24. The CDR3 spans 21 residues. CDR3 region: CALGEHSFFLRLLGDTFQLIF. CDR3 DNA sequence: TGTGCTCTTGGGGAACATTCATTCTTCCTACGATTACTGGGGGATACTTTTCAACTCATCTTT.

Regarding this clone: This DNA's translation and the protein TCRdb lists, from a much larger clone, do not match at residue 13, likely due to a read error; the protein shown is translated from the DNA. Here the V gene is TRDV2, but the J gene went uncalled; the table calls TRDD3, which could not be checked here. Germline CDR1 is GEAIGNYY and CDR2 is EKD. The length of the CDR3 is 14 residues. Here the CDR3 DNA reads TGTGCCTGTGACACTGGGGGATACGGGGGTAAACTCACCTTT. It yields the protein CACDTGGYGGKLTF.

The table lists this clone with a few counts. A far larger clone is just one base off, so this is likely a read error. The same CDR3 arises from other DNA sequences in this sample as well. The chain employs TRDV1 and TRDJ1, with D unclear. The J gene comes from matching the DNA to germline here; TCRdb lacks it. Trimming shortened V by 0 bases and J by 8 bases, and 16 bases separated the two germline ends. Germline CDR1 is TSWWSYY and CDR2 is QGS. CDR3 length equals 15 residues. CDR3 bases: TGTGCTCTTGGGGAACTCCTAGTAGTTCAGGGAAAACTCATCTTT. This codes for CALGELLVVQGKLIF.

For this clone: Given a far larger clone just one base away, this is likely a sequencing read error. Other DNA sequences in the sample encode the same CDR3. The CDR3 sequence is CACDPIPLRSYAYTDKLIF. The CDR3 DNA reads as TGTGCCTGCGACCCCATTCCCCTACGATCATACGCGTACACCGATAAACTCATCTTT. V and J are TRDV2 and TRDJ1; D is possibly TRDD2 or TRDD3 (5 bases each). TCRdb lists no J gene, so it was determined here by aligning the DNA to germline. The CDR3 has 19 residues. V was pared by 7 bases and J by 0 bases, with 29 bases between. Germline-derived CDR1 and CDR2 are GEAIGNYY and EKD.

This clone was seen many times. With a far larger clone one base away, a read error is the likely cause. This sample includes further DNA sequences coding for the same CDR3. The gene calls are TRDV1 and TRDJ1; 12 nucleotides agree with TRDD3. This CDR3 is 17 amino acids long. V dropped 9 bases and J dropped 0; count of bases not matched to a gene: 11. Per the germline V gene, CDR1 is TSWWSYY and CDR2 is QGS. The CDR3 reads CALGIIWGIRYTDKLIF. The CDR3 bases are TGTGCTCTCGGAATTATCTGGGGGATACGTTACACCGATAAACTCATCTTT.

This clone was counted between two and nine times. TCRdb's protein, taken from a much larger clone, differs from this DNA's translation at residue 20, likely owing to a read error; the protein displayed comes from the DNA. The rearrangement uses TRDV3 and TRDJ2, with 11 nucleotides matching TRDD3. Near its end, the DNA agrees better with TRDJ1, so the J call may be wrong. Per the germline V gene, CDR1 is TVYSNPD and CDR2 is GDNSRS (reference sequence). The CDR3 runs to 21 residues. The CDR3 reads CAFNSPFLALGDTRGTAQLIF. The CDR3 DNA follows: TGTGCCTTTAATAGTCCCTTCCTAGCGTTGGGGGATACGCGAGGGACAGCACAACTCATCTTT.

This clone was found a few times. TCRdb's protein, taken from a much larger clone, differs from this DNA's translation at residue 16, likely owing to a read error; the protein displayed comes from the DNA. The V gene corresponds to TRDV1; no J gene was called; the table names TRDD3, a call not compared with the DNA. The CDR3 sequence is 17 residues long. Germline assignment: CDR1 TSWWSYY and CDR2 QGS. Written as DNA, the CDR3 is TGTGCTCTTGGGGAGAGGCACCCCGTCTCTTACACCGATAAACTCACCTTT. It codes for CALGERHPVSYTDKLTF.

As concerns this clone: The mismatch at residue 9 between this DNA's translation and the TCRdb protein of a much larger clone likely reflects a read error; the protein shown is translated from the DNA. The chain has TRDV1 and TRDJ1, with TRDD3 identical over 10 bases. The CDR3 has 26 residues. Germline V gene sequence: CDR1 TSWWSYY, CDR2 QGS. The CDR3 reads CALGKLIQAKEGYWGMRGSYTDKLIF. The CDR3 DNA is TGTGCTCTTGGGAAACTAATCCAGGCCAAAGAGGGGTACTGGGGGATGAGAGGATCGTACACCGATAAACTCATCTTT.

Regarding this clone: A far bigger clonotype differs at one base, so this is likely a read error. The sample holds other DNA sequences that translate to the same CDR3. V and J are TRDV1 and TRDJ2, with 10 bases aligning to TRDD3. No J gene was available from TCRdb, and it was assigned here by a germline match of the DNA. V trimming: 4 bases; J trimming: 2 bases; junction bases outside the gene matches: 19. CDR3 length: 21 residues. Germline V CDR1 and CDR2: TSWWSYY, QGS. CDR3 sequence reads: CALGVSSYWGIQTSLTAQLFF. CDR3 coding DNA: TGTGCTCTTGGGGTTTCCTCGTACTGGGGGATCCAAACTTCCTTGACAGCACAACTCTTCTTT.

About this clone itself: The protein recorded in TCRdb matches a much larger clone and deviates from this DNA's translation at residue 5, suggesting a read error; the protein here is obtained by translating the DNA. The chain links TRDV2 to TRDJ1, with D tentatively TRDD3 (6 bases). Here the J gene was assigned by germline matching of the DNA, as TCRdb has none. CDR1 and CDR2 (germline): GEAIGNYY, EKD. V lost 3 bases, J lost 0 bases, and 13 bases lay in between. CDR3 length: 15 amino acids. The CDR3: CACDAKGINTDKLIF. DNA of the CDR3: TGTGCCTGTGACGCGAAAGGGATAAACACCGATAAACTCATCTTT.

This clone was recorded at least ten times. The TCRdb record carries a much larger clone's protein, which differs from this DNA's translation at residue 16; a read error is the likely cause, and the protein listed here is the DNA translation. Other DNA sequences in this specimen translate into the identical CDR3. The V gene call reads TRDV1; no J gene was called; TRDD3, the D gene given by the table, was not confirmed from the DNA. The CDR3 is made up of 21 amino acids. Germline V gene lookup returns CDR1 TSWWSYY and CDR2 QGS. Here the CDR3 DNA reads TGTGCTCTTGGGAAGGGGGCCTCATCCTACCGGCTCGTTGGGGGAGACGTTAAGCTCATCTTT. Residues: CALGKGASSYRLVGGDVKLIF.

This clone was observed many times. The TCRdb protein comes from a much larger clone and disagrees with this DNA's translation at residue 4, likely due to a read error; the protein given here is derived from the DNA. CDR3 loop: CACGPLGDYTDKLIF. CDR3 nucleotides: TGTGCCTGTGGGCCTCTGGGGGATTACACCGATAAACTCATCTTT. The chain links TRDV2 to TRDJ1; 9 bases align to TRDD3. The J gene, not given by TCRdb, was assigned here from a germline match of the nucleotide sequence. Germline V gene lookup returns CDR1 GEAIGNYY and CDR2 EKD. Trimming at V came to 5 bases and at J to 0 bases, leaving 6 bases not matched to a gene. The CDR3 sequence is 15 residues long.